Shown below are 15 T cell receptor beta chains from a single sample sequenced in a study of response to subunit inactivated influenza vaccine (dated by TCRdb to the late 2010s). The library was built by means of RT-PCR. The listed sequencing device is Illumina HiSeq 2500. The public sequencing data were trimmed at Q25 with fastp and processed into clonotypes with MiXCR by TCRdb, which kept only in-frame beta chains. Rows are unified per CDR3 protein, each entry keeping the most common DNA and genes. The sample contains under 550,000 distinct CDR3 sequences, about 8% of them found a single time. Clones ranked in the top ten supply 10% to 15% of the sample. Material: PBMCs from blood, obtained around 25 months after vaccination. The receptors come from a man aged 50 to 69 who received an inactivated influenza vaccine. Donor details come from another sample of the same person, matched by shared clones.

Many counts were recorded for this clonotype. The V call is TRBV20-1, the J call TRBJ2-1, with D uncertain. Germline values: CDR1 DFQATT, CDR2 SNEGSKA (reference sequence). V was pared by 4 bases and J by 7 bases, with 5 bases between. CDR3 length: 10 residues. CDR3 nucleotide sequence: TGCAGTGCTAAGAGGAATGAGCAGTTCTTC. Its protein product is CSAKRNEQFF.

The chain links TRBV5-5 to TRBJ2-5; a weak D match, TRBD1 (6 bases). The V end was cut by 1 base, the J end by 2 bases, with 15 bases between. The length of the CDR3 is 16 residues. Per germline, CDR1 SGHKS and CDR2 YYEKEE (reference sequence). CDR3 region: CASSLIRGRKQETQYF. CDR3 in DNA: TGTGCCAGCAGCTTGATCAGGGGCCGAAAGCAAGAGACCCAGTACTTC.

About this clonotype itself: The junction does not match germline at one end; this may be a read error. The rearrangement joins TRBV5-4 to TRBJ2-1; D call uncertain. Per germline, CDR1 SGHNT and CDR2 YYREEE (reference sequence). The CDR3 sequence is 14 residues long. The CDR3 here is CAGSLWESYNEQFF. For the CDR3, the DNA is TGTGCCGGCAGCTTGTGGGAATCCTACAATGAGCAGTTCTTC.

This clonotype has at least ten counts. The chain is built from TRBV4-1 and TRBJ2-7; D gene unclear. The germline V gene has CDR1 MGHRA and CDR2 YSYEKL. Trimming took 7 bases from V and 3 from J, leaving 7 bases between them. CDR3 length equals 11 residues. CDR3 coding DNA: TGCGCCAGCATAACACACTACGAGCAGTACTTC. This encodes CASITHYEQYF.

This clonotype was observed at least ten times. The chain combines TRBV20-1 with TRBJ2-1; TRBD2 aligns across 9 bases. The CDR3 loop spans 17 amino acids. V was clipped by 3 bases and J by 9 bases; unmatched bases: 18. Per the germline V gene, CDR1 is DFQATT and CDR2 is SNEGSKA (reference sequence). CDR3 sequence reads: CSARASGITYSVSEQFF. CDR3 nucleotide sequence: TGCAGTGCTAGGGCTAGCGGGATCACCTACAGCGTGAGTGAGCAGTTCTTC.

A few counts support this clonotype. The chain is built from TRBV10-3 and TRBJ1-3; D remains ambiguous. The V gene lost 3 bases and the J gene lost 0 bases, with 9 bases spanning the gap. The length of the CDR3 is 15 residues. CDR1 is ENHRY, CDR2 SYGVKD, per germline. In nucleotides, the CDR3 is TGTGCCATCAGTGATAGGGCAAACTCTGGAAACACCATATATTTT. Encoded protein: CAISDRANSGNTIYF.

This clonotype was seen repeatedly, ten times or more. V and J are TRBV9 and TRBJ1-5; the D is unclear. This CDR3 has 14 residues. The V gene's germline CDR1 is SGDLS and CDR2 YYNGEE. Deletions cut 0 bases from V and 10 bases from J, with 14 bases between. The CDR3 loop is CASSVDRAKGPQHF. CDR3 coding DNA: TGTGCCAGCAGCGTAGATCGCGCTAAGGGTCCCCAGCATTTT. The variable domain in full, with the rest retrieved from reference TRBV9 and TRBJ1-5, is DSGVTQTPKHLITATGQRVTLRCSPRSGDLSVYWYQQSLDQGLQFLIQYYNGEERAKGNILERFSAQQFPDLHSELNLSSLELGDSALYFCASSVDRAKGPQHFGDGTRLSIL.

This clonotype was picked up a small number of times. This sequence joins TRBV3-1 and TRBJ2-5; 15 bases are shared with TRBD2. Germline V gene lookup returns CDR1 LGHDT and CDR2 YNNKEL (reference sequence). Unmatched junction bases numbered 3, after V lost 4 bases and J lost 3 bases. The CDR3 has 16 amino acids. The CDR3 bases are TGTGCCAGCAGCCGTCGGACTAGCGGGGGGGAAGAGACCCAGTACTTC. Amino acids: CASSRRTSGGEETQYF.

This clonotype was counted between two and nine times. The CDR3 sequence is CASSSRRSYNSPLHF. CDR3 DNA sequence: TGTGCCAGCAGTTCCCGAAGGTCCTATAATTCACCCCTCCACTTT. This rearrangement joins TRBV28 to TRBJ1-6; D not certain. CDR1 is MDHEN and CDR2 is SYDVKM in the germline V gene. The CDR3 sequence is 15 residues long. Trimming cost V 4 bases and J 1 base, with 8 bases left between them.

This clonotype was detected ten times or more. The chain employs TRBV7-9 and TRBJ2-6; 8 bases map to TRBD1. Germline V gene lookup returns CDR1 SEHNR and CDR2 FQNEAQ (reference sequence). V shed 3 bases and J 4 bases; nucleotides not matched to a gene: 8. The CDR3 sequence is 17 residues long. CDR3 loop: CASSLRTGSNGANVLTF. In nucleotides, the CDR3 is TGTGCCAGCAGCTTGAGGACAGGGTCGAACGGGGCCAACGTCCTGACTTTC.

This clonotype was seen at least ten times. The chain combines TRBV7-6 with TRBJ2-5; D is ambiguous. Trimming stripped 1 base from V and 4 bases from J, with 13 bases between. This CDR3 spans 15 amino acids. CDR1 SGHVS and CDR2 FNYEAQ come from the germline V gene. This CDR3 is CASSLGGSKTETQYF. CDR3 nucleotides: TGTGCCAGCAGCTTAGGAGGCTCAAAGACAGAGACCCAGTACTTC.

This clonotype occurred a few times. The chain recombines TRBV27 with TRBJ2-7, with no clear D. V lost 5 bases and J lost 2, with 25 bases in between. This CDR3 has 18 residues. The V gene's germline CDR1 is MNHEY and CDR2 SMNVEV (reference sequence). CDR3 loop: CASSLKWSVSAFPYEQYF. Written as DNA, the CDR3 is TGTGCCAGCAGTCTTAAATGGTCGGTGTCCGCTTTCCCCTACGAGCAGTACTTC.

This clonotype was counted ten times or more. The chain joins TRBV12-3 or TRBV12-4 to TRBJ1-2, with D unclear. Trimming stripped 8 bases from V and 5 bases from J, with 15 bases between. CDR3 length: 13 amino acids. The chain's CDR3 is CASAPRSHYGYTF. Written as DNA, the CDR3 is TGTGCCAGCGCTCCTCGATCGCATTATGGCTACACCTTC.

V gene TRBV20-1 combines with J gene TRBJ2-6, with 8 bases that match TRBD1. J was trimmed by 4 bases and V by 1 base; bases with no gene match: 9. This CDR3 spans 17 amino acids. The germline V gene encodes CDR1 DFQATT and CDR2 SNEGSKA (reference sequence). The CDR3 region is CSARVRDRSTGANVLTF. CDR3 in DNA: TGCAGTGCTAGAGTTCGGGACAGGAGCACAGGGGCCAACGTCCTGACTTTC.

This rearrangement joins TRBV7-6 to TRBJ2-7; no firm D call. CDR3 size: 15 residues. Trimming pared 4 bases from V and 2 bases from J, leaving 15 bases between. Germline assignment: CDR1 SGHVS and CDR2 FNYEAQ. The CDR3 loop is CASSSSIGVPYEQYF. The DNA for the CDR3 is TGTGCCAGCAGCTCATCAATCGGAGTTCCCTACGAGCAGTACTTC. Full variable domain (rest looked up from reference TRBV7-6 and TRBJ2-7): GAGVSQSPRYKVTKRGQDVALRCDPISGHVSLYWYRQALGQGPEFLTYFNYEAQQDKSGLPNDRFSAERPEGSISTLTIQRTEQRDSAMYRCASSSSIGVPYEQYFGPGTRLTVT.